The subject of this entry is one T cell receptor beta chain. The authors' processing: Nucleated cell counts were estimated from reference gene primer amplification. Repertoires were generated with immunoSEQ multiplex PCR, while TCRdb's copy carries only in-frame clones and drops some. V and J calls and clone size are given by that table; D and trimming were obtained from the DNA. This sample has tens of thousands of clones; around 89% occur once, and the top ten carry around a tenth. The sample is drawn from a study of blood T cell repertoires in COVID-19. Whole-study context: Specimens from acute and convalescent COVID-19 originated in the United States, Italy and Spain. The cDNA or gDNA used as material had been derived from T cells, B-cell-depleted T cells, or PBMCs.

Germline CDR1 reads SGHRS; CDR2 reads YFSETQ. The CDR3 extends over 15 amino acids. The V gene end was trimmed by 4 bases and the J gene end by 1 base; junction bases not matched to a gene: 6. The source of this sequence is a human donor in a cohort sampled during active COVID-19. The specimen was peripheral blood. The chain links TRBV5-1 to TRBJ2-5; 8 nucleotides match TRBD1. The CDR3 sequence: CASSLWTGPQETQYF. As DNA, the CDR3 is TGCGCCAGCAGCCTTTGGACAGGGCCCCAAGAGACCCAGTACTTC.